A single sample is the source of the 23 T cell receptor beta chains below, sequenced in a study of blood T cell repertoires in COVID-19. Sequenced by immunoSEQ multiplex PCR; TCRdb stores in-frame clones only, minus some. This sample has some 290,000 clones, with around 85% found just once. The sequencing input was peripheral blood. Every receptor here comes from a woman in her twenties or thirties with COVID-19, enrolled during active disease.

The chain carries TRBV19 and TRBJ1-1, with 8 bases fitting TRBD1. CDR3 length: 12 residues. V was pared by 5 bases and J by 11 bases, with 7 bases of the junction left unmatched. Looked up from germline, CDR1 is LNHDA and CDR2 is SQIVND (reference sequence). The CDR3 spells CASSPTGGAAFF. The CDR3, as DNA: TGTGCCAGTAGTCCTACAGGGGGGGCGGCTTTCTTT.

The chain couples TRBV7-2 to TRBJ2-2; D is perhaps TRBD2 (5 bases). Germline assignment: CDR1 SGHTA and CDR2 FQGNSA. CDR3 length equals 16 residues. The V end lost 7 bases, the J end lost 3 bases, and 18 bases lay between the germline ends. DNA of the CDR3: TGTGCCAGCATCCCTGGTGGGCTGAGGGACACCGGGGAGCTGTTTTTT. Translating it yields CASIPGGLRDTGELFF.

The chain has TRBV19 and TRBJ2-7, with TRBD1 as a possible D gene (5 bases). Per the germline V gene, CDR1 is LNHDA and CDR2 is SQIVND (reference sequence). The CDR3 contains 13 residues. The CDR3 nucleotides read TGTGCATCAGGGCAGGGCAGCTCCTACGAGCAGTACTTC. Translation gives CASGQGSSYEQYF.

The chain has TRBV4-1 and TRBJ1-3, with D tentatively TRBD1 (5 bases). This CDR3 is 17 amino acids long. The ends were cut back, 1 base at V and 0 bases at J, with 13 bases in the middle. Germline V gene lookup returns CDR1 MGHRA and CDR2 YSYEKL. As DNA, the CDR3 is TGCGCCAGCAGCCAAGGTCCGACAGTCCTCTCTGGAAACACCATATATTTT. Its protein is CASSQGPTVLSGNTIYF.

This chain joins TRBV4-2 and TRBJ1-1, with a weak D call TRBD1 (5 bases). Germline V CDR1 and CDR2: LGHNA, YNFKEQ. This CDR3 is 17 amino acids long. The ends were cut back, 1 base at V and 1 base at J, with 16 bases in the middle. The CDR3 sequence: CASSQAVRTYSNTEAFF. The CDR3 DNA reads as TGTGCCAGCAGCCAAGCAGTGAGGACATACTCGAACACTGAAGCTTTCTTT.

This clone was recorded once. The CDR3 DNA follows: TGTGCCAGCAGCTTGGGGCTCACGGGACAGCGTCCTCTGGATGGCTACACCTTC. Its protein is CASSLGLTGQRPLDGYTF. The chain joins TRBV5-6 to TRBJ1-2, with 7 positions matching TRBD1. Germline assignment: CDR1 SGHDT and CDR2 YYEEEE. V lost 0 bases, J lost 6 bases, and 17 bases stayed unmatched. The CDR3 contains 18 residues.

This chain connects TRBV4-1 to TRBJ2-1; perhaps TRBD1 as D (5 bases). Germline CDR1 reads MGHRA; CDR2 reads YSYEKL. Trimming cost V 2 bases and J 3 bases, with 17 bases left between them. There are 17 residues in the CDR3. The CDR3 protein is CASSQPGPTQGYNEQFF. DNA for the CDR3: TGCGCCAGCAGCCAACCTGGACCCACTCAGGGCTACAATGAGCAGTTCTTC.

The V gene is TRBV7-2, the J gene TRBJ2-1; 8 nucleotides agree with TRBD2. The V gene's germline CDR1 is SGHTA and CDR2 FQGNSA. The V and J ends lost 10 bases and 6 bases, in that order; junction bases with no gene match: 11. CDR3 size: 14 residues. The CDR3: CAMQDRGTSNEQFF. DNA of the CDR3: TGTGCCATGCAGGATAGAGGGACTAGCAATGAGCAGTTCTTC.

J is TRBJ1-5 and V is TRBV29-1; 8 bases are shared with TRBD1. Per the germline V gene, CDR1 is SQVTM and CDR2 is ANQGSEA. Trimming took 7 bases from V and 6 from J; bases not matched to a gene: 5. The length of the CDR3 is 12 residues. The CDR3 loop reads CSAGTGGQPQHF. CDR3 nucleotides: TGCAGCGCCGGGACAGGTGGTCAGCCCCAGCATTTT. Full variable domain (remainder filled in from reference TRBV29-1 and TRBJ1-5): SAVISQKPSRDICQRGTSLTIQCQVDSQVTMMFWYRQQPGQSLTLIATANQGSEATYESGFVIDKFPISRPNLTFSTLTVSNMSPEDSSIYLCSAGTGGQPQHFGDGTRLSIL.

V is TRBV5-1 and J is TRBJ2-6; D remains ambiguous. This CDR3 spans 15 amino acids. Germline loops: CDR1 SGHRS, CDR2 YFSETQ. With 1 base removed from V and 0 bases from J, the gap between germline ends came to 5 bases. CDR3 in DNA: TGCGCCAGCAGCTTGACAGTCTCTGGGGCCAACGTCCTGACTTTC. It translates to CASSLTVSGANVLTF.

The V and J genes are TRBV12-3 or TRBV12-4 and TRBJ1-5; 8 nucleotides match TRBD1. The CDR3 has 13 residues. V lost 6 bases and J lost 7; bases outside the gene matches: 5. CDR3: CASSPGGEQPQHF. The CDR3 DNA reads TGTGCCAGCAGCCCAGGGGGCGAGCAGCCCCAGCATTTT.

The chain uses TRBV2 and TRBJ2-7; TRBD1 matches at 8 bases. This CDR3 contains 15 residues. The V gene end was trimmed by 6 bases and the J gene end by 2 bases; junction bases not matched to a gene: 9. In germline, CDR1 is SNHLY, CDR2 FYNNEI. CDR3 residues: CASRKGTGGTYEQYF. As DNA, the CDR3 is TGTGCCAGCAGGAAAGGGACAGGCGGTACCTACGAGCAGTACTTC. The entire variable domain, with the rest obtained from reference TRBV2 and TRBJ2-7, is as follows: EPEVTQTPSHQVTQMGQEVILRCVPISNHLYFYWYRQILGQKVEFLVSFYNNEISEKSEIFDDQFSVERPDGSNFTLKIRSTKLEDSAMYFCASRKGTGGTYEQYFGPGTRLTVT.

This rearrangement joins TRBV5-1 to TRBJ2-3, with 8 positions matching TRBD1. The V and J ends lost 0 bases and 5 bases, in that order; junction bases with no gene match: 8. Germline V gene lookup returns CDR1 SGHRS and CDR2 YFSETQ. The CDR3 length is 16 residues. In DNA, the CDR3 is TGCGCCAGCAGCTTGGATGCCAGGGGGCAGGGAGATACGCAGTATTTT. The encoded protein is CASSLDARGQGDTQYF.

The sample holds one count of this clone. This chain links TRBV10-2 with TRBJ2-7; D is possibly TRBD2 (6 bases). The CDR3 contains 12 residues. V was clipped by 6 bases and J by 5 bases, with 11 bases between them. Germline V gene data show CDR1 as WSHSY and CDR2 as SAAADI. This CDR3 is CASREGSNEQYF. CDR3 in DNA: TGCGCCAGCAGGGAGGGGAGCAACGAGCAGTACTTC.

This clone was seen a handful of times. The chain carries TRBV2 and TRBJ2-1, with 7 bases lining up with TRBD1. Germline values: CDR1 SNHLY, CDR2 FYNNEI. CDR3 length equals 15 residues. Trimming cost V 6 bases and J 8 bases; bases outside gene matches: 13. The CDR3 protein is CASRGKGATLHEQFF. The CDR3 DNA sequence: TGTGCCAGCAGGGGGAAGGGGGCAACGTTGCATGAGCAGTTCTTC.

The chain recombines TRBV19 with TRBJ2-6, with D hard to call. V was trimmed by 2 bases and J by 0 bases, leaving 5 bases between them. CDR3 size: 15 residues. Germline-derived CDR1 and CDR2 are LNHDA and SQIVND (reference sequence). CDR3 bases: TGTGCCAGTAGTATACTAAGCTCTGGGGCCAACGTCCTGACTTTC. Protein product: CASSILSSGANVLTF.

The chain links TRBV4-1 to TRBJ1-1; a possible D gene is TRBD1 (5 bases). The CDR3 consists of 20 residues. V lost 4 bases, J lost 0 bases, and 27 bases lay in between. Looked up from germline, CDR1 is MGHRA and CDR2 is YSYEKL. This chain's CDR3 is CASSRELRGQAQFMNTEAFF. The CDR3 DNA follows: TGCGCCAGCAGCCGGGAATTAAGGGGCCAGGCTCAATTTATGAACACTGAAGCTTTCTTT.

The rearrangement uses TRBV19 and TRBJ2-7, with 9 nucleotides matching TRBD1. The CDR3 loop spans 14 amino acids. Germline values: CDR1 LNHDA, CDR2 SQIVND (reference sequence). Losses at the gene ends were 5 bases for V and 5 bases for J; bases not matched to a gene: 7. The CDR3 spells CASSLTGQGNEQYF. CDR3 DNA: TGTGCCAGTAGTTTGACGGGACAGGGTAACGAGCAGTACTTC. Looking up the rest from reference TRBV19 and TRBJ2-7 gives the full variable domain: DGGITQSPKYLFRKEGQNVTLSCEQNLNHDAMYWYRQDPGQGLRLIYYSQIVNDFQKGDIAEGYSVSREKKESFPLTVTSAQKNPTAFYLCASSLTGQGNEQYFGPGTRLTVT.

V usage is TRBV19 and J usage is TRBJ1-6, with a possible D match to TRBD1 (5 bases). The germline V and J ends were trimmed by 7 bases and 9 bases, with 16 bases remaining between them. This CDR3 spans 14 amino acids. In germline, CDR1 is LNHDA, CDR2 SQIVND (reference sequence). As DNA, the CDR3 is TGTGCCAGTACTGCCGGGACGGGAGGTTCACCCCTCCACTTT. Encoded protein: CASTAGTGGSPLHF.

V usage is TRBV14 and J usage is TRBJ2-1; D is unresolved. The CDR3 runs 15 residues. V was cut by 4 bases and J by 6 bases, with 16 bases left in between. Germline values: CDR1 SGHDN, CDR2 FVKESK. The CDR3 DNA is TGTGCCAGCAGCCGACCGAGAGGTCTCCGCAATGAGCAGTTCTTC. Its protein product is CASSRPRGLRNEQFF.

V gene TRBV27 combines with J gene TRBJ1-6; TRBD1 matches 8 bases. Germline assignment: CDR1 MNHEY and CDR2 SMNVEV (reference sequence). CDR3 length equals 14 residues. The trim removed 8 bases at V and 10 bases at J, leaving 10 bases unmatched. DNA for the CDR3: TGTGCCAGCGGGTACAGGGGGTCGGAGTCACCCCTCCACTTT. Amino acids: CASGYRGSESPLHF.

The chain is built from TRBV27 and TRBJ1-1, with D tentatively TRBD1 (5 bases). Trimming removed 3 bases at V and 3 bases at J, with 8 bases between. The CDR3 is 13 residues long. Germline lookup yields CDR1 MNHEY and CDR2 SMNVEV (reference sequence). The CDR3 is CASSFGRDTEAFF. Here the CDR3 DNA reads TGTGCCAGCAGTTTTGGCAGGGACACTGAAGCTTTCTTT.

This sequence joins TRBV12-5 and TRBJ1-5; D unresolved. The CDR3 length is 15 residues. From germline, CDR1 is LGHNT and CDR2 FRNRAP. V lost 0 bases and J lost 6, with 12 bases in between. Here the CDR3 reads CASGLVGKASQPQHF. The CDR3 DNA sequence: TGTGCTAGTGGTTTGGTCGGTAAGGCTAGTCAGCCCCAGCATTTT.